These T cell receptor beta chains were read from a single sample in a study of glioma-infiltrating T cells. TCRdb fed the multiplex PCR reads into MiXCR, producing one record per CDR3 protein. The top ten clones hold about two fifths of a sample with around 90,000 distinct CDR3 sequences, 35% to 50% of them seen once. What was sequenced was glioma tissue, nonneoplastic brain tissue, or PBMCs (not recorded which). Every receptor here comes from a human donor with low-grade glioma or glioblastoma, undergoing nonglioma brain surgery, or in good health (not recorded which). Both conserved end residues are trimmed from each CDR3.

TRBJ2-3 TRBV7-2 ASSRAVSTDTQY
TRBJ1-5 TRBV28 ACSLPGCSNQPQH
TRBJ2-2 TRBV20-1 SARDPLMHTWELF
TRBJ2-2 TRBV29-1 SVGQAGELF
TRBJ2-3 TRBV7-6 ASRQWGIITDTQY
TRBJ1-3 TRBV3-1 ASSQGSGNTIY
TRBJ2-6 TRBV6-5 ASSYSGGGTSGANVLT
TRBJ2-3 TRBV6-1 ASSSSGGTRDTQY
TRBJ2-7 TRBV3-1 ASSQSPGLASEQY
TRBJ1-5 TRBV6-1 ASSAGTVNNQPQH
TRBJ2-3 TRBV25-1 ASSSRDRVSDTQY
TRBJ2-5 TRBV7-9 ASSSTGGTQY
TRBJ1-1 TRBV28 AIIENTEAF
TRBJ1-1 TRBV20-1 SARAGGGITEAF
TRBJ2-1 TRBV15 ATSRAGGPDEQF
TRBJ2-1 TRBV27 ASISPGNWHNEQF
TRBJ2-7 TRBV12-3/TRBV12-4 ASSLGRQGHEQY
TRBJ2-3 TRBV7-2 ASSPLDGRYTDTQY
TRBJ2-7 TRBV6-2/TRBV6-3 ASNPTGTYEQY
TRBJ2-7 TRBV18 ASSRLQSSYEQY
TRBJ1-1 TRBV19 ASSIQGATEAF
TRBJ2-4 TRBV11-2 ASSLAGTGVSKNIQY
TRBJ1-2 TRBV15 ATSGGTAVSGYT
TRBJ1-3 TRBV20-1 SARPSGAGFESGIY
TRBJ2-3 TRBV12-3/TRBV12-4 ASSLGDRGRTDTQY
TRBJ1-1 TRBV13 ASSLGGTRNTEAF
TRBJ1-1 TRBV4-3 ASSRSTGGTEAF
TRBJ1-1 TRBV7-9 ASSFKGNTEAF
TRBJ1-2 TRBV18 ASSPQGVYGYT
TRBJ2-7 TRBV5-4 ASSSDAIGGAYEQY
TRBJ1-1 TRBV19 ASSDRGTEAF
TRBJ1-5 TRBV5-1 ASMRQPQH
TRBJ2-2 TRBV7-3 ASSRTGGGANTGELF
TRBJ1-1 TRBV20-1 SARGGFSGATEAF
TRBJ2-1 TRBV2 ASSVSGGYNEQF
TRBJ2-1 TRBV5-4 ASSPGGSSGNNEQF
TRBJ1-4 TRBV4-2 ASSQDQGGGGEKLF
TRBJ2-2 TRBV12-3/TRBV12-4 ASRRREGTGELF
TRBJ2-1 TRBV20-1 SARVDLYNEQF
TRBJ1-1 TRBV18 ASPPQGMNTEAF
TRBJ2-2 TRBV24-1 ATRQGAGTGELF
TRBJ2-5 TRBV3-1 ASSQDPASRETQY
TRBJ2-1 TRBV9 ASSTMRGGLSSYNEQF
TRBJ2-3 TRBV7-3 ASSLVPLDTQY
TRBJ1-3 TRBV28 VSAGGENTMY